Below are 11 T cell receptor beta chains sequenced from a single sample in a study of T-cell memory formation after mild COVID-19. TCRdb re-called the 5' RACE reads with MiXCR, one entry per CDR3 protein. This sample has more than 75,000 distinct CDR3 sequences, with roughly 25% found just once. Sequencing input: PBMCs or a T cell subset sorted from them (not recorded which). The receptors come from a man younger than 35 who had mild COVID-19 (a few samples of this study predate the infection). Cell type and time point are not known.

The gene calls are TRBV7-9 and TRBJ2-1; TRBD1 matches 10 bases. The germline CDR1 and CDR2 sequences are SEHNR and FQNEAQ (reference sequence). CDR3 length equals 11 residues. Here the CDR3 reads CAGQGNNEQFF. CDR3 sequence (DNA): TGTGCGGGACAGGGGAACAATGAGCAGTTCTTC.

There are a few counts of this clonotype. This chain connects TRBV29-1 to TRBJ1-2, with 11 bases matching TRBD1. Per the germline V gene, CDR1 is SQVTM and CDR2 is ANQGSEA. This CDR3 region has 16 residues. The ends lost 5 bases at V and 4 bases at J; junction bases unmatched: 12. The CDR3 sequence is CSVPFGVGTGGYGYTF. The CDR3 DNA reads as TGCAGCGTTCCCTTTGGAGTAGGGACAGGGGGCTATGGCTACACCTTC.

This clonotype came up a few times. V and J are TRBV7-6 and TRBJ2-2; possible D gene TRBD1, 5 bases. The CDR3 loop spans 15 amino acids. V shed 5 bases and J shed 3 bases, with 13 bases lying between them. In germline, CDR1 is SGHVS, CDR2 FNYEAQ. The CDR3 spells CASSHQGLDTGELFF. CDR3 bases: TGTGCCAGCAGCCACCAGGGCCTGGACACCGGGGAGCTGTTTTTT.

The rearrangement joins TRBV5-1 to TRBJ2-1; D ambiguous. This CDR3 is built from 13 residues. Trimming cost V 0 bases and J 7 bases, with 8 bases left between them. CDR1 and CDR2 (germline): SGHRS, YFSETQ. CDR3 nucleotides: TGCGCCAGCAGCTTGGCTCTGAATAATGAGCAGTTCTTC. Translation gives CASSLALNNEQFF.

The chain is built from TRBV5-1 and TRBJ2-5; D gene uncertain. Trimming took 4 bases from V and 5 from J, leaving 15 bases between them. Germline V CDR1 and CDR2: SGHRS, YFSETQ. The CDR3 contains 14 residues. The CDR3 spells CASSPYGPLETQYF. The DNA for the CDR3 is TGCGCCAGCAGCCCCTATGGACCCCTTGAGACCCAGTACTTC.

The chain uses TRBV4-1 and TRBJ2-7; TRBD1 matches 8 bases. Germline V gives CDR1 MGHRA, CDR2 YSYEKL. V was pared by 4 bases and J by 6 bases, with 5 bases of the junction left unmatched. The CDR3 spans 13 residues. The CDR3 reads CASSPTGGREQYV. CDR3 nucleotide sequence: TGCGCCAGCAGCCCCACAGGGGGACGCGAGCAGTACGTC.

This clonotype was recorded many times. V gene TRBV5-5 combines with J gene TRBJ2-7; D is unclear. Trimming stripped 4 bases from V and 0 bases from J, with 5 bases between. The germline CDR1 and CDR2 sequences are SGHKS and YYEKEE (reference sequence). The CDR3 loop spans 12 amino acids. The CDR3 nucleotides are TGTGCCAGCAGCCTCACCTCCTACGAGCAGTACTTC. Residues: CASSLTSYEQYF.

This clonotype occurred a few times. The chain combines TRBV7-9 with TRBJ1-2; D may be TRBD1 (6 bases). Germline CDR1 reads SEHNR; CDR2 reads FQNEAQ (reference sequence). The CDR3 contains 15 residues. The V and J ends lost 5 bases and 5 bases respectively, with 18 bases between them. This CDR3 reads CASSRVGTTTYGYTF. The CDR3 nucleotides read TGTGCCAGCAGCCGCGTAGGGACAACGACTTATGGCTACACCTTC.

This chain connects TRBV24-1 to TRBJ2-3, with 10 bases identical to TRBD2. Germline assignment: CDR1 KGHDR and CDR2 SFDVKD. The length of the CDR3 is 17 residues. The V gene end was trimmed by 9 bases and the J gene end by 3 bases; junction bases not matched to a gene: 14. This chain's CDR3 is CATEVKEGTSVTDTQYF. The CDR3 DNA follows: TGTGCCACCGAGGTTAAAGAAGGGACTAGCGTTACAGATACGCAGTATTTT.

This clonotype was detected a few times. This chain links TRBV7-6 with TRBJ1-4; 9 positions agree with TRBD1. CDR1 is SGHVS and CDR2 is FNYEAQ in the germline V gene. V was pared by 1 base and J by 8 bases, with 5 bases of the junction left unmatched. The CDR3 totals 15 residues. The CDR3 sequence is CASSLGGQGSEKLFF. In DNA, the CDR3 is TGTGCCAGCAGCTTAGGGGGACAGGGAAGCGAAAAACTGTTTTTT.

This clonotype was detected a few times. The chain combines TRBV12-3 or TRBV12-4 with TRBJ1-5, with 9 bases that match TRBD1. The CDR3 spans 15 residues. Trimming cost V 5 bases and J 3 bases; bases outside gene matches: 5. CDR3 sequence (DNA): TGTGCCAGCAGTCCGGGACAGGGTTACAATCAGCCCCAGCATTTT. It translates to CASSPGQGYNQPQHF.